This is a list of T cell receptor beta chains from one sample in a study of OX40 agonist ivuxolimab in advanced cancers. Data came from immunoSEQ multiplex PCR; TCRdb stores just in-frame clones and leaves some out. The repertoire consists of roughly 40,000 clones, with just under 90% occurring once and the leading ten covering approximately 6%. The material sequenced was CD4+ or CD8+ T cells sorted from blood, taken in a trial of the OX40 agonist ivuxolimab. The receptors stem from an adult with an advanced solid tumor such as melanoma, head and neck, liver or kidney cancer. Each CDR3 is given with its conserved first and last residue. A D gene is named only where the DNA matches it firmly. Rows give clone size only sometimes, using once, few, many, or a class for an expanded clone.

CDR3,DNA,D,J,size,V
CGGTLRGSGRIGNQPQHF,TGTGGAGGAACCCTTAGGGGGAGCGGGAGAATAGGCAATCAGCCCCAGCATTTT,-,TRBJ1-5,-,TRBV27
CASSARQGANEQYF,TGTGCCAGCAGTGCGCGACAGGGGGCGAACGAGCAGTACTTC,TRBD1,TRBJ2-7,-,TRBV6-5
CASRQLYNEQFF,TGTGCCAGCAGGCAGCTTTACAATGAGCAGTTCTTC,-,TRBJ2-1,-,TRBV28
CASSLSGAHRYGYTF,TGTGCCAGCAGCTTATCAGGGGCCCACCGCTATGGCTACACCTTC,-,TRBJ1-2,-,TRBV11-2
CAWNLVGETQYF,TGTGCCTGGAATTTGGTGGGAGAGACCCAGTACTTC,-,TRBJ2-5,once,TRBV30
CATSSEGRDEQYF,TGTGCCACCAGCAGTGAGGGGAGGGACGAGCAGTACTTC,TRBD2,TRBJ2-7,-,TRBV15
CASSFTGNPEQYF,TGTGCCAGCAGTTTCACAGGGAATCCCGAGCAGTACTTC,-,TRBJ2-7,-,TRBV6-6
CASSHTGNTEAFF,TGTGCCAGCAGCCACACCGGGAACACTGAAGCTTTCTTT,-,TRBJ1-1,-,TRBV11-3
CASSESPGTTGELFF,TGCGCCAGCAGTGAGTCCCCGGGAACCACCGGGGAGCTGTTTTTT,-,TRBJ2-2,-,TRBV2
CASSLVGTGDYEQYF,TGTGCCAGCAGCTTAGTTGGGACAGGTGACTACGAGCAGTACTTC,TRBD1,TRBJ2-7,-,TRBV7-9
CASSDEIWAKNIQYF,TGTGCCAGCAGTGATGAGATATGGGCCAAAAACATTCAGTACTTC,-,TRBJ2-4,-,TRBV2
CASSLSSGRVDTQYF,TGCGCCAGCAGCTTATCTAGCGGGAGGGTAGATACGCAGTATTTT,TRBD2,TRBJ2-3,-,TRBV5-1
CASRLRPRALWADGGRNYGYTF,TGTGCAAGTCGCTTAAGGCCCCGGGCTTTATGGGCGGACGGGGGGCGAAACTATGGCTACACCTTC,-,TRBJ1-2,-,TRBV12-2
CASSQEGRGSVEETQYF,TGCGCCAGCAGCCAAGAAGGGCGCGGGAGCGTTGAGGAGACCCAGTACTTC,TRBD2,TRBJ2-5,-,TRBV4-1
CSVLGTFGELFF,TGCAGCGTTTTGGGGACATTTGGGGAGCTGTTTTTT,-,TRBJ2-2,-,TRBV29-1
CASSEAGGRTQNIQYF,TGTGCCAGCAGTGAAGCCGGGGGGAGGACGCAAAACATTCAGTACTTC,TRBD2,TRBJ2-4,-,TRBV2
CASSFMSGEYF,TGTGCCAGCAGCTTTATGAGCGGGGAGTACTTC,TRBD2,TRBJ2-5,-,TRBV5-6
CASSEGLAFGELFF,TGCGCCAGCAGCGAAGGACTAGCGTTCGGGGAGCTGTTTTTT,TRBD2,TRBJ2-2,-,TRBV5-1
CSVEGGGTGRNTIYF,TGCAGCGTTGAAGGCGGGGGGACAGGGAGAAACACCATATATTTT,TRBD1,TRBJ1-3,-,TRBV29-1
CASSPTSGRLEQYF,TGTGCCAGCAGTCCGACTAGCGGGAGGCTCGAGCAGTACTTC,TRBD2,TRBJ2-7,once,TRBV6-6
CASSSSETQYF,TGTGCCAGCAGCTCATCGGAGACCCAGTACTTC,-,TRBJ2-5,-,TRBV5-4
CSAEETRSSYEQFF,TGCAGCGCTGAGGAGACTAGGAGTTCGTATGAGCAGTTCTTC,-,TRBJ2-1,-,TRBV29-1
CASSPTLVGYGYTF,TGTGCCAGCAGTCCAACCCTGGTTGGCTATGGCTACACCTTC,-,TRBJ1-2,-,TRBV28
CASSSRMVAQHF,TGTGCCAGCAGTTCCCGGATGGTGGCCCAGCATTTT,-,TRBJ1-5,-,TRBV28
CASRLSGFSDTQYF,TGTGCCAGCAGGCTTAGCGGGTTTTCAGATACGCAGTATTTT,TRBD2,TRBJ2-3,-,TRBV6-1
CSVEGLRDEQYF,TGCAGCGTTGAAGGACTCAGGGACGAGCAGTACTTC,-,TRBJ2-7,-,TRBV29-1
CASSLGLGTDTQYF,TGTGCCAGCAGCTTGGGGCTGGGTACAGATACGCAGTATTTT,-,TRBJ2-3,-,TRBV5-6
CASSLGAGVPYEQYF,TGTGCCAGCAGTTTAGGGGCAGGAGTCCCCTACGAGCAGTACTTC,-,TRBJ2-7,-,TRBV28
CASSLAGRSNTEAFF,TGCGCCAGCAGCTTGGCAGGACGGTCGAACACTGAAGCTTTCTTT,-,TRBJ1-1,-,TRBV5-1
CASSFGSWTYEQYF,TGTGCCAGTAGTTTCGGGAGTTGGACCTACGAGCAGTACTTC,-,TRBJ2-7,-,TRBV19
CASSLTVTGMNTEAFF,TGCGCCAGCAGCTTGACCGTGACAGGGATGAACACTGAAGCTTTCTTT,TRBD1,TRBJ1-1,-,TRBV5-1
CASSPPGVAGELFF,TGTGCCAGCTCACCACCGGGGGTAGCCGGGGAGCTGTTTTTT,-,TRBJ2-2,-,TRBV18
CASSSQGRTEAFF,TGTGCCAGCAGCTCTCAGGGGAGGACTGAAGCTTTCTTT,-,TRBJ1-1,-,TRBV5-4
CASSLRGTPPFEQYF,TGTGCCAGCAGTTTACGGGGGACCCCACCCTTCGAGCAGTACTTC,-,TRBJ2-7,-,TRBV27
CASSLTVSSYNEQFF,TGTGCCAGCTCACTCACGGTCTCCTCCTACAATGAGCAGTTCTTC,-,TRBJ2-1,-,TRBV18
CASWGFGGSYEQYF,TGTGCCAGCTGGGGGTTTGGGGGATCCTACGAGCAGTACTTC,-,TRBJ2-7,-,TRBV6-1
CASSSPGQGMGEQFF,TGTGCCAGCAGTTCTCCGGGACAGGGTATGGGTGAGCAGTTCTTC,TRBD1,TRBJ2-1,-,TRBV28
CASSLGQASSYEQYF,TGTGCCAGCAGCTTAGGGCAGGCCAGCTCCTACGAGCAGTACTTC,-,TRBJ2-7,-,TRBV7-6
CASSPTPGQPPYEQYF,TGCGCCAGCAGCCCCACGCCGGGACAGCCACCCTACGAGCAGTACTTC,TRBD1,TRBJ2-7,-,TRBV5-1
CASSTTGTTTDTQYF,TGTGCCAGCTCAACCACCGGGACTACCACAGATACGCAGTATTTT,TRBD2,TRBJ2-3,-,TRBV18
CASSFGTDYEQYF,TGTGCCAGCAGTTTCGGGACAGACTACGAGCAGTACTTC,TRBD1,TRBJ2-7,-,TRBV28
CASSPGPNYGYTF,TGTGCCAGCAGCCCCGGACCCAACTATGGCTACACCTTC,-,TRBJ1-2,-,TRBV7-3
CASGGSGRNEQFF,TGTGCCAGCGGGGGTAGCGGGAGGAATGAGCAGTTCTTC,TRBD2,TRBJ2-1,-,TRBV7-3
CSVIQGQETQYF,TGCAGCGTAATACAGGGGCAAGAGACCCAGTACTTC,TRBD1,TRBJ2-5,-,TRBV29-1
CASSRGGQGFNTEAFF,TGTGCCAGCAGCCGAGGGGGACAGGGCTTTAACACTGAAGCTTTCTTT,TRBD1,TRBJ1-1,-,TRBV5-4
CASSPTATNEKLFF,TGTGCCAGCAGTCCCACAGCAACTAATGAAAAACTGTTTTTT,-,TRBJ1-4,-,TRBV6-5
CASSIGEGPPGAAQHF,TGTGCCAGTAGTATAGGGGAGGGTCCTCCGGGAGCGGCCCAGCATTTT,-,TRBJ1-5,-,TRBV19
CASSIAGGNTGELFF,TGTGCCAGTAGTATAGCAGGGGGGAACACCGGGGAGCTGTTTTTT,TRBD1,TRBJ2-2,-,TRBV19
CASSSVSYEQYF,TGCGCCAGCAGCTCCGTCTCCTACGAGCAGTACTTC,-,TRBJ2-7,-,TRBV4-1
CASSRFGKLSGNTIYF,TGTGCCAGCAGCCGCTTTGGAAAGCTCTCTGGAAACACCATATATTTT,-,TRBJ1-3,-,TRBV5-6
CASSPQGAGNYGYTF,TGTGCCAGCAGCCCACAGGGGGCGGGCAACTATGGCTACACCTTC,TRBD1,TRBJ1-2,-,TRBV11-2
CASGKLAGADTQYF,TGTGCCAGCGGGAAACTAGCGGGCGCAGATACGCAGTATTTT,TRBD2,TRBJ2-3,once,TRBV27
CASSLAGYTGELFF,TGTGCTAGCAGCTTAGCAGGATACACCGGGGAGCTGTTTTTT,-,TRBJ2-2,-,TRBV7-7
CASSSGLSYNEQFF,TGTGCCAGTAGTAGCGGTCTATCCTACAATGAGCAGTTCTTC,-,TRBJ2-1,-,TRBV19
CASSSTRTVYEQYF,TGTGCCAGCAGTTCCACACGGACAGTATACGAGCAGTACTTC,-,TRBJ2-7,-,TRBV6-5